This TCR beta chain was profiled in a study of blood T cell repertoires in COVID-19. Study as a whole: COVID-19 samples from acute and convalescent phases originated in the United States, Italy and Spain. T cells, B-cell-depleted T cells, or PBMCs provided the cDNA or gDNA that served as material.

Per the original data handling: Nucleated cell number was recorded as an estimate derived from reference gene primer amplification. Assay: immunoSEQ multiplex PCR; the TCRdb copy retains only in-frame clones and omits some. V and J calls and clone size are copied from that table; D and trimming were computed from the DNA. The repertoire holds 180,000 or so clones, approximately 78% seen once, with around 2.8% in the top ten. This clone was observed a single time. The CDR3 is made up of 14 amino acids. Per the germline V gene, CDR1 is SGHRS and CDR2 is YFSETQ. The junction had 5 bases not matched to a gene; V was cut back by 5 bases and J by 6 bases.

The sequence was collected from a woman aged 80 or over with active or convalescent COVID-19. The rearrangement uses TRBV5-1 and TRBJ2-2; 9 nucleotides align to TRBD1. The sample consisted of peripheral blood. In DNA form, the CDR3 reads TGCGCCAGCAGACTACACAGGGGGCCCGGGGAGCTGTTTTTT. Its protein is CASRLHRGPGELFF.